Sequencing of this T cell receptor (beta chain) was carried out in a study of OX40 agonist ivuxolimab in advanced cancers. Study-wide context: Patients were given ivuxolimab, an antibody that agonizes OX40 (CD134). Dosing consisted of intravenous ivuxolimab at 0.01 to 10 mg/kg every 2 weeks.

Whole-study results and caveats: Clonal expansion by week 6 occurred in CD4+ and CD8+ blood T cells (at 0.1 to 3.0 mg/kg).

Autoimmune disease history or systemic immunosuppression led to patient exclusion. With regard to this clone: Antigen specificity is unknown.

The method was immunoSEQ multiplex PCR; TCRdb's version includes in-frame clones alone and lacks a portion of them. This table has some 45,000 clones, around 85% appearing once. V was shortened by 8 bases and J by 4 bases, with 17 bases between the two germline ends. The CDR3 is 14 residues long. Germline-derived CDR1 and CDR2 are SEHNR and FQNEAQ (reference sequence). Sequencing used CD4+ or CD8+ T cells sorted from blood, obtained in a trial of the OX40 agonist ivuxolimab. The TCR comes from an adult with an advanced solid tumor such as melanoma, head and neck, liver or kidney cancer. The V gene is TRBV7-9, the J gene TRBJ1-2, with D tentatively TRBD1 (6 bases). CDR3 residues: CASEGGRARYGYTF. The CDR3 DNA reads as TGTGCCAGCGAGGGGGGCAGGGCTCGCTATGGCTACACCTTC.